The clone carrying this T cell receptor beta chain was recorded at least ten times. At one end the junction does not follow the germline gene, possibly because of a read error. Germline V lookup: CDR1 MNHEY, CDR2 SMNVEV (reference sequence). The CDR3 runs 9 residues. This sample is drawn from a study of response to subunit inactivated influenza vaccine. Each CDR3 protein gets one entry after TCRdb re-called the RT-PCR reads with MiXCR. In the table there are about 540,000 distinct CDR3 sequences, around 25% of which are singletons. This sample was shared with a second study, whose subject was T cells expressing NK-cell markers. That report adds: cDNA encoding TCR beta was synthesized via 5'RACE template switching incorporating UMIs. Repertoires of TCR beta were obtained from T cells sorted as CD3+CD56+NKG2C+, CD3+CD56+NKG2C- and CD3+CD56-NKG2C+.

The chain employs TRBV27 and TRBJ2-7; D is unclear. The sequence came from a man aged 45 to 65 who received an inactivated influenza vaccine. Sequenced here: CD4+ T cells sorted from PBMCs, sampled 11 to 12 days after vaccination. CDR3 in DNA: TGTGCCAGGGACGTAGAGGTCCCCTTC. This sequence encodes CARDVEVPF.